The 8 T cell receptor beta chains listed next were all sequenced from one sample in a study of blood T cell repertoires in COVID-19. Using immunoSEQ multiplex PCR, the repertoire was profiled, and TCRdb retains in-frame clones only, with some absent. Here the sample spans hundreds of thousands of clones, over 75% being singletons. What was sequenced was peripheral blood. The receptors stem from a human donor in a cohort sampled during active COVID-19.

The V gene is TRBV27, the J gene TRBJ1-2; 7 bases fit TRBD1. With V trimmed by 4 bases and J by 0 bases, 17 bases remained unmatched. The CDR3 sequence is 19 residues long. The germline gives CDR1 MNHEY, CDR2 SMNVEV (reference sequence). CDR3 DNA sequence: TGTGCCAGCAGTTCCCGAGGGGTGCTCAGGGGGGTTTCTAACTATGGCTACACCTTC. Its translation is CASSSRGVLRGVSNYGYTF.

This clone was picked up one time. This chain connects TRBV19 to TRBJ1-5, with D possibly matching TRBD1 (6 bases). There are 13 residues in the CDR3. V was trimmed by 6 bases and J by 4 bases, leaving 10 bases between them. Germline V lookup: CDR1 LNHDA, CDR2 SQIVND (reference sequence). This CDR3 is CASSGTLNQPQHF. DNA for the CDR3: TGTGCCAGTAGCGGGACACTAAATCAGCCCCAGCATTTT. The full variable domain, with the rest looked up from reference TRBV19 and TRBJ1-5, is DGGITQSPKYLFRKEGQNVTLSCEQNLNHDAMYWYRQDPGQGLRLIYYSQIVNDFQKGDIAEGYSVSREKKESFPLTVTSAQKNPTAFYLCASSGTLNQPQHFGDGTRLSIL.

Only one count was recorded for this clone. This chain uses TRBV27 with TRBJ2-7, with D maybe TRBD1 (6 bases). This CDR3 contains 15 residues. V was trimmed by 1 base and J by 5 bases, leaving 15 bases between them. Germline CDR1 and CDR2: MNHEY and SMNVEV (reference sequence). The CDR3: CASSLLGAGTNEQYF. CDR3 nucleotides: TGTGCCAGCAGTTTATTGGGGGCAGGGACAAACGAGCAGTACTTC.

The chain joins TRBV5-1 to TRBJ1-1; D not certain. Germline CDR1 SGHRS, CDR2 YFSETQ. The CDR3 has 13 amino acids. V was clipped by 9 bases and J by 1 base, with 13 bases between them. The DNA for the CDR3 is TGCGCCACCTACGGTCCGGGGAACACTGAAGCTTTCTTT. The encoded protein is CATYGPGNTEAFF.

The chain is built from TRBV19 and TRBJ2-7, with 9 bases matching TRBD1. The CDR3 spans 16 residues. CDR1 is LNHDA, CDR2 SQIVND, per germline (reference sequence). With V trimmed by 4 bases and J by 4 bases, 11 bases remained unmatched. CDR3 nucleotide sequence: TGTGCCAGTAGTACCTTCCTGGGGGGACAGGGTTACGAGCAGTACTTC. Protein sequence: CASSTFLGGQGYEQYF. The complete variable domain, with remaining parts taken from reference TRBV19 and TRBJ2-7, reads DGGITQSPKYLFRKEGQNVTLSCEQNLNHDAMYWYRQDPGQGLRLIYYSQIVNDFQKGDIAEGYSVSREKKESFPLTVTSAQKNPTAFYLCASSTFLGGQGYEQYFGPGTRLTVT.

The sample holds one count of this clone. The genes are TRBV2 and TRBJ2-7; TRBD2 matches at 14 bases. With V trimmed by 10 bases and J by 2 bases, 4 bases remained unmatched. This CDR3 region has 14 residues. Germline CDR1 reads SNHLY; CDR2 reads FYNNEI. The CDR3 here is CATKTSGRAYEQYF. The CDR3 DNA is TGTGCCACAAAGACTAGCGGGAGGGCCTACGAGCAGTACTTC.

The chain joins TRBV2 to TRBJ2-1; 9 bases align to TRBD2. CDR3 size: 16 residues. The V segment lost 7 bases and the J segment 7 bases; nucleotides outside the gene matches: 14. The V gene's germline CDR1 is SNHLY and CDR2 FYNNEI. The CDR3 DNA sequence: TGTGCCAGCACTCAAAAGGGACTAGCTAGACGGAATGAGCAGTTCTTC. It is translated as CASTQKGLARRNEQFF. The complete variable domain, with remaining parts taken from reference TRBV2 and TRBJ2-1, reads EPEVTQTPSHQVTQMGQEVILRCVPISNHLYFYWYRQILGQKVEFLVSFYNNEISEKSEIFDDQFSVERPDGSNFTLKIRSTKLEDSAMYFCASTQKGLARRNEQFFGPGTRLTVL.

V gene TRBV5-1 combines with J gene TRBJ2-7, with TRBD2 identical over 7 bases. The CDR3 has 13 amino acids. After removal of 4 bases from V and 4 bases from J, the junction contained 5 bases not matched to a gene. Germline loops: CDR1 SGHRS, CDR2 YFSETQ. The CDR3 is CASSRGEPYEQYF. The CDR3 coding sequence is TGCGCCAGCAGCCGGGGGGAACCATACGAGCAGTACTTC.